The T cell receptor beta chain under discussion was sequenced for a study of response to subunit inactivated influenza vaccine. One entry per CDR3 protein, called by TCRdb with MiXCR from the RT-PCR reads. The table records about 570,000 distinct CDR3 sequences, approximately 10% of them present only once. Between the trimmed V and J ends, which lost 1 base and 4 bases, there was a span of 14 bases. CDR1 and CDR2 (germline): LGHNA, YSLEER. The CDR3 spans 16 residues. These sequences were also reported in another study, on T cells expressing NK-cell markers. That source adds: UMIs were included in TCR beta cDNA generated by 5'RACE template switching. Dominant NKG2C+ clonotypes were found to form about 1.0-8% of CD8+ T cells in over 5 donors. It was still unclear whether expanded NKG2C+ T cell clones were HCMV specific.

The TCR originated in a man aged 45-65 years who received an inactivated influenza vaccine. The genes are TRBV4-3 and TRBJ2-1; D might be TRBD2 (6 bases). This specimen was PBMCs from blood, taken on the day of vaccination. CDR3 coding DNA: TGCGCCAGCAGCCAAGTGGTGGGAGGAATTTACAATGAGCAGTTCTTC. It specifies CASSQVVGGIYNEQFF.